The sequence of this T cell receptor (beta chain) was determined in a study of human T cells and chemical hapten exposure. Study summary: There were per-sample TCR yield variations, arising mainly from small pooled library volume differences.

Time point meaning: pre-sensitization, week 0. Treatment noted: therapeutic diphenylcyclopropenone sensitization with weekly scalp DPC. Study results and limitations: Large CDR3 similarity clusters arose significantly more often from expanded TCRs than from controls.

This clonotype appeared a few times. The antigen is unknown. TCRdb used MiXCR to reprocess the RACE reads, holding one entry per CDR3 protein. The repertoire includes 300,000 to 450,000 distinct CDR3 sequences, approximately 5% of them detected once, and 2.6% sits in the top ten. This clonotype was sampled from a woman aged 45 to 65 with alopecia areata. Some clones in this sample may be carry-over from other donors' samples. Sample: whole blood, taken in connection with sensitization to the hapten diphenylcyclopropenone (DPC).

The CDR3 nucleotides are TGTGCCAGCAGCCCTCCGGGACCCAAAGCTTTCTTT. Translated, it gives CASSPPGPKAFF. V is TRBV7-2 and J is TRBJ1-1; TRBD1 might be the D (5 bases). Per the germline V gene, CDR1 is SGHTA and CDR2 is FQGNSA. CDR3 size: 12 residues. Trimming stripped 5 bases from V and 9 bases from J, with 13 bases between. Complete variable domain (other parts from reference TRBV7-2 and TRBJ1-1): GAGVSQSPSNKVTEKGKDVELRCDPISGHTALYWYRQSLGQGLEFLIYFQGNSAPDKSGLPSDRFSAERTGGSVSTLTIQRTQQEDSAVYLCASSPPGPKAFFGQGTRLTVV.